The 4 T cell receptor beta chains presented below share a single source sample, sequenced in a study of T-cell memory formation after mild COVID-19. Each CDR3 protein gets one entry after TCRdb re-called the 5' RACE reads with MiXCR. The sample includes 250,000 to 300,000 distinct CDR3 sequences, roughly 8.2% seen only once; the top ten take about 20%. Specimen: PBMCs or a T cell subset sorted from them (not recorded which). Receptors originate from a man younger than 35 who had mild COVID-19 (a few samples of this study predate the infection). Cell type and time point are not known.

This chain links TRBV18 with TRBJ2-1, with TRBD2 matching over 9 bases. CDR3 length equals 16 residues. CDR1 is KGHSH, CDR2 LQKENI, per germline. The J segment lost 7 bases and the V segment lost 0 bases, leaving 7 bases of the junction unmatched. The CDR3 reads CASSPPGSGGRNEQFF. Written as DNA, the CDR3 is TGTGCCAGCTCACCACCGGGGAGCGGGGGGCGAAATGAGCAGTTCTTC.

V and J are TRBV5-1 and TRBJ1-1; no clear D gene. V was pared by 3 bases and J by 1 base, with 16 bases between. The CDR3 spans 16 residues. Germline values: CDR1 SGHRS, CDR2 YFSETQ. The CDR3 DNA is TGCGCCAGCAGCTACCCTCCGACGGATCCGAACACTGAAGCTTTCTTT. It is translated as CASSYPPTDPNTEAFF.

This clonotype has a handful of counts. J is TRBJ2-1 and V is TRBV27; perhaps TRBD2 as D (6 bases). Germline CDR1 MNHEY, CDR2 SMNVEV (reference sequence). The CDR3 spans 14 residues. V gave up 4 bases and J gave up 7 bases, with 14 bases separating them. The CDR3 is CASSSPGTPNEQFF. CDR3 nucleotide sequence: TGTGCCAGCAGTTCACCCGGGACTCCTAATGAGCAGTTCTTC.

J is TRBJ2-7 and V is TRBV4-3; D gene ambiguous. Looked up from germline, CDR1 is LGHNA and CDR2 is YSLEER. V was clipped by 1 base and J by 5 bases, with 15 bases between them. This CDR3 is 15 amino acids long. CDR3 in DNA: TGCGCCAGCAGCCAAGGATACCAACGAGGAGACGAGCAGTACGTC. This translates into CASSQGYQRGDEQYV.